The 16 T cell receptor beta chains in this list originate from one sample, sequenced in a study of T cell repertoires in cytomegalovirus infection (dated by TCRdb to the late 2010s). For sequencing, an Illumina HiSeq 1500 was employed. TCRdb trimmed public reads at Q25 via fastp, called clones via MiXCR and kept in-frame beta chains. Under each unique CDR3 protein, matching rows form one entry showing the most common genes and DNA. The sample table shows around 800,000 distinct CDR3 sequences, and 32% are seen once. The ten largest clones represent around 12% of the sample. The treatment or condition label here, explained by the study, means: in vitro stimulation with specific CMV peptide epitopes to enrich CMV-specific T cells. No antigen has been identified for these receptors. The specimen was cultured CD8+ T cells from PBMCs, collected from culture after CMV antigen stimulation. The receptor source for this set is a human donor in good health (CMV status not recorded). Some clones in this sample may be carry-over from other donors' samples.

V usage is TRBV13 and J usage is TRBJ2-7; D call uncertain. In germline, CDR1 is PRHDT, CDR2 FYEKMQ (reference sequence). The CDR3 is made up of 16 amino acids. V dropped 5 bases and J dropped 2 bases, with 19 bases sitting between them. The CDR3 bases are TGTGCCAGCAGCGAAAGGTTGGGGAATCTTGCCTACGAGCAGTACTTC. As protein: CASSERLGNLAYEQYF.

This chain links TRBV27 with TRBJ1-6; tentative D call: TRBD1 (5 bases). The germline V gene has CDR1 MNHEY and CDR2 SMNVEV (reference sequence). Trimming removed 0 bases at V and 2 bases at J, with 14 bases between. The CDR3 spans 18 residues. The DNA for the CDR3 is TGTGCCAGCAGTTTATCCAGTCAGGGAGGACCCTATAATTCACCCCTCCACTTT. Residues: CASSLSSQGGPYNSPLHF.

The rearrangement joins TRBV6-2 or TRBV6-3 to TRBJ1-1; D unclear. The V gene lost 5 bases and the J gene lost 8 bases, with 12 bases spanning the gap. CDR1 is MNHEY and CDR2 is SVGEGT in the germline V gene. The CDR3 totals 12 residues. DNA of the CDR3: TGTGCCAGCAGTCGTTCCCTATTAGAAGCTTTCTTT. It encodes CASSRSLLEAFF.

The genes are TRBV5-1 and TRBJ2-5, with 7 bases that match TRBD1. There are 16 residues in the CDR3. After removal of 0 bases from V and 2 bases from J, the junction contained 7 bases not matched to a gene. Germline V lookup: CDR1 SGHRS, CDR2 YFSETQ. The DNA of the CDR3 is TGCGCCAGCAGCTTGGTGGCAGGGGGTGAGCAAGAGACCCAGTACTTC. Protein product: CASSLVAGGEQETQYF.

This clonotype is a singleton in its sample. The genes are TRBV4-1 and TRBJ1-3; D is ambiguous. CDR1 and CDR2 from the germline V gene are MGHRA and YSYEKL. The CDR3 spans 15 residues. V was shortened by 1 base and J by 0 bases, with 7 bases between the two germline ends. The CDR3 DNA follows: TGCGCCAGCAGCCAAGCGTTTGCCTCTGGAAACACCATATATTTT. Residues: CASSQAFASGNTIYF.

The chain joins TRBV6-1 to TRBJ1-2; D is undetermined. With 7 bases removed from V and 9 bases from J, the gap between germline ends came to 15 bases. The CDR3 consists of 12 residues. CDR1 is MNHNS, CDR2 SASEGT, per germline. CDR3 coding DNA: TGTGCCAGCACTGACGGCGCGGGTCGCTACACCTTC. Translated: CASTDGAGRYTF.

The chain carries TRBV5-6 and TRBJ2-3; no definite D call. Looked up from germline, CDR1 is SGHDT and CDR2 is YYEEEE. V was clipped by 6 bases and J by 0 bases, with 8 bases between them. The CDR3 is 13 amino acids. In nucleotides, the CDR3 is TGTGCCAGCACCCCCCGGAGCACAGATACGCAGTATTTT. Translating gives CASTPRSTDTQYF.

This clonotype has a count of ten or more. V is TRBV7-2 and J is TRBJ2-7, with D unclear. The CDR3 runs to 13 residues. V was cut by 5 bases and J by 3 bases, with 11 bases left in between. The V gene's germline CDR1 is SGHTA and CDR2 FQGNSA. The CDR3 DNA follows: TGTGCCAGCAGCCATAACTTACTCTACGAGCAGTACGTC. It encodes CASSHNLLYEQYV.

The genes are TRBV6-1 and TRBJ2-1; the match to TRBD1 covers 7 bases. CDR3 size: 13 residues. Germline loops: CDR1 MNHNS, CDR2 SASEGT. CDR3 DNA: TGTGCAACCACGGGACAGTTCTACAATGAGCAGTTCTTC. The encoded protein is CATTGQFYNEQFF.

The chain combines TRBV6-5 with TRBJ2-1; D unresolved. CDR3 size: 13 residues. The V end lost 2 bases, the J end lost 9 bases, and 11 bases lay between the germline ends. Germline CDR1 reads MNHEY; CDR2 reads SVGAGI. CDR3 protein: CASSYGKAVEQFF. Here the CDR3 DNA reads TGTGCCAGCAGTTACGGGAAGGCGGTTGAGCAGTTCTTC.

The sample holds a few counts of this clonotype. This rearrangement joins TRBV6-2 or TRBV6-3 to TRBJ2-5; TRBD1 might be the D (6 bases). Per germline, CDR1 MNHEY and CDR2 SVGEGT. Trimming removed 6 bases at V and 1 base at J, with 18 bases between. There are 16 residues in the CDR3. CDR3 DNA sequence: TGTGCCAGCAGCTCCGCCTACAGGGCGCTCCAAGAGACCCAGTACTTC. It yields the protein CASSSAYRALQETQYF.

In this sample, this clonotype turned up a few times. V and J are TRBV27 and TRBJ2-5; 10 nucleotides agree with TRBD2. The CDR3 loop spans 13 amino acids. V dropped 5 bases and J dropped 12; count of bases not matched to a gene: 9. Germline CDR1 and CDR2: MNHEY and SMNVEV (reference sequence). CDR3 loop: CASSAKRGGVKYF. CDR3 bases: TGTGCCAGCAGTGCCAAGCGGGGGGGCGTCAAGTACTTC.

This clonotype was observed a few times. CDR3 sequence (DNA): TGTGCCAGTACCCCGGCGGCTTCTCTCTACAATGAGCAGTTCTTC. Protein sequence: CASTPAASLYNEQFF. The chain uses TRBV19 and TRBJ2-1, with unresolved D. CDR1 and CDR2 from the germline V gene are LNHDA and SQIVND (reference sequence). Trimming shortened V by 7 bases and J by 3 bases, and 16 bases separated the two germline ends. This CDR3 is 15 amino acids long.

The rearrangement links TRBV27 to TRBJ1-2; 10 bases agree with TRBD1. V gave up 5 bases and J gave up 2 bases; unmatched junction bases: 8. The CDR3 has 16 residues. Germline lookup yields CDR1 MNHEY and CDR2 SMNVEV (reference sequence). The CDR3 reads CASSQTGGRQNYGYTF. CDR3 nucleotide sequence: TGTGCCAGCAGTCAGACAGGGGGCCGGCAAAACTATGGCTACACCTTC.

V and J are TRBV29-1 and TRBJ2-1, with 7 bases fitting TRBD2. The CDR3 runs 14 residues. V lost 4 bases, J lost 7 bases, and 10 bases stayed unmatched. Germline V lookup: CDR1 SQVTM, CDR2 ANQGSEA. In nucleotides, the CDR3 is TGCAGCGTTGGAGGGATTATTAGCGGGAATGAGCAGTTCTTC. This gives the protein CSVGGIISGNEQFF.

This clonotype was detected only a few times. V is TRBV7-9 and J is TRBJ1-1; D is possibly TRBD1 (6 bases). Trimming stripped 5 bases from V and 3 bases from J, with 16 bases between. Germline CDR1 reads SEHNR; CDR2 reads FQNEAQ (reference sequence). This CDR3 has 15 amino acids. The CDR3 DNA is TGTGCCAGCAGCGAAAAACCCTACAGGGACACTGAAGCTTTCTTT. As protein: CASSEKPYRDTEAFF.